What follows are 8 T cell receptor beta chains derived from one specimen sequenced in a study of T cell repertoires in cytomegalovirus infection. TCRdb reanalysed the reads using MiXCR and keeps one entry per CDR3 protein. The sample contains about 190,000 distinct CDR3 sequences, 28% of which appear only once. The sequenced sample consisted of PBMCs. These receptors came from a human donor in good health (CMV status not recorded). Some clones in this sample may be carry-over from other donors' samples.

The table lists this clonotype with a few counts. The J gene is TRBJ2-7, the V gene TRBV7-2; D may be TRBD1 or TRBD2 (5 bases each). With 1 base removed from V and 6 bases from J, the gap between germline ends came to 13 bases. CDR1 is SGHTA and CDR2 is FQGNSA in the germline V gene. The CDR3 totals 14 residues. The CDR3 loop is CASSLGGDRAEQYF. DNA for the CDR3: TGTGCCAGCAGCTTAGGAGGGGATAGGGCCGAGCAGTACTTC.

This chain connects TRBV6-2 or TRBV6-3 to TRBJ2-5; 8 nucleotides agree with TRBD2. V shed 2 bases, J shed 5 bases, and the junction held 4 bases outside the gene matches. CDR1 is MNHEY and CDR2 is SVGEGT in the germline V gene. This CDR3 has 14 amino acids. The CDR3, as DNA: TGTGCCAGCAGTTACGGAGCGGGGGATGAGACCCAGTACTTC. Translating it yields CASSYGAGDETQYF.

This clonotype was detected a few times. One end of the junction varies from germline; a read error may be responsible. The chain employs TRBV7-6 and TRBJ2-1, with D tentatively TRBD1 or TRBD2 (6 bases each). The CDR3 is 15 residues long. Per the germline V gene, CDR1 is SGHVS and CDR2 is FNYEAQ. The CDR3 is CASSLGGQSHNEQFF. In DNA form, the CDR3 reads TGTGCTAGCAGCTTAGGGGGGCAAAGCCACAATGAGCAGTTCTTC.

The chain recombines TRBV4-1 with TRBJ1-5; tentative D call: TRBD1 (5 bases). The germline V and J ends were trimmed by 1 base and 10 bases, with 17 bases remaining between them. CDR1 and CDR2 from the germline V gene are MGHRA and YSYEKL. CDR3 length: 15 amino acids. CDR3 DNA sequence: TGCGCCAGCAGCCAAGTTGAGGGGAAAGGGGTTCCCCAGCATTTT. Its protein is CASSQVEGKGVPQHF.

This clonotype was observed a few times. The chain carries TRBV6-5 and TRBJ2-3, with TRBD1 identical over 9 bases. Trimming at V came to 6 bases and at J to 6 bases, leaving 10 bases not matched to a gene. The germline gives CDR1 MNHEY, CDR2 SVGAGI. The CDR3 loop spans 15 amino acids. CDR3 DNA: TGTGCCAGCAGCGAACAGGGGGCAGAGGCGGATACGCAGTATTTT. The encoded protein is CASSEQGAEADTQYF.

The chain employs TRBV29-1 and TRBJ2-4; D remains ambiguous. V gave up 2 bases and J gave up 4 bases, with 6 bases separating them. This CDR3 has 12 residues. Germline CDR1 SQVTM, CDR2 ANQGSEA. The CDR3 sequence is CSVEQSKNIQYF. The CDR3 nucleotides are TGCAGCGTTGAACAGAGTAAAAACATTCAGTACTTC. Together with reference TRBV29-1 and TRBJ2-4, the CDR3 gives the full variable domain: SAVISQKPSRDICQRGTSLTIQCQVDSQVTMMFWYRQQPGQSLTLIATANQGSEATYESGFVIDKFPISRPNLTFSTLTVSNMSPEDSSIYLCSVEQSKNIQYFGAGTRLSVL.

There are a few counts of this clonotype. This chain connects TRBV7-3 to TRBJ2-1, with 9 bases identical to TRBD2. The CDR3 has 17 residues. Germline assignment: CDR1 SGHTA and CDR2 FQGTGA. J lost 10 bases, V lost 4 bases, and 17 bases had no gene match. The CDR3 DNA is TGTGCCAGCAGCTCCCTTAGAGTTGGCGGGGGGGCCGGGGAGCAGTTCTTC. This codes for CASSSLRVGGGAGEQFF.

V usage is TRBV12-3 or TRBV12-4 and J usage is TRBJ1-6; D is possibly TRBD1 (5 bases). Trimming left V 6 bases short and J 6 bases short, with 9 bases between. There are 13 residues in the CDR3. Here the CDR3 DNA reads TGTGCCAGCAGGGGGACCTCTAATTCACCCCTCCACTTT. This codes for CASRGTSNSPLHF.